The 8 T cell receptor beta chains below were found in one sample sequenced in a study of neurological immune-mediated disorders. TCRdb fed the 5' RACE reads into MiXCR, producing one record per CDR3 protein. The sample yields under 70,000 distinct CDR3 sequences, around 3.5% seen once. Sequenced: PBMCs. These receptors all come from a woman aged 25 to 39 with multiple sclerosis.

This clonotype occurred many times. The chain carries TRBV5-8 and TRBJ2-4; tentatively, D is TRBD1 or TRBD2 (5 bases each). Germline-derived CDR1 and CDR2 are SGHTS and YDEGEE. Trimming took 3 bases from V and 0 from J, leaving 10 bases between them. The CDR3 runs 15 residues. The CDR3 nucleotides read TGTGCCAGCAGCTCGGGACGTCTAGCCAAAAACATTCAGTACTTC. Its protein is CASSSGRLAKNIQYF.

This clonotype has a count of ten or more. The chain employs TRBV10-2 and TRBJ2-7, with 10 bases lining up with TRBD2. V shed 3 bases, J shed 6 bases, and the junction held 8 bases outside the gene matches. The CDR3 has 15 amino acids. Germline V gene lookup returns CDR1 WSHSY and CDR2 SAAADI. The DNA of the CDR3 is TGCGCCAGCAGTGATGCTAGCGGGAGAGGGAGCGAGCAGTACTTC. Protein sequence: CASSDASGRGSEQYF.

There are many counts of this clonotype. V gene TRBV20-1 combines with J gene TRBJ2-3; TRBD1 is a possible D gene (6 bases). The germline V gene has CDR1 DFQATT and CDR2 SNEGSKA (reference sequence). The CDR3 has 15 residues. V was shortened by 0 bases and J by 2 bases, with 12 bases between the two germline ends. The CDR3 reads CSARDARGYTDTQYF. The CDR3 bases are TGCAGTGCTAGAGACGCCAGGGGATACACAGATACGCAGTATTTT.

This clonotype counts as medium-sized. The rearrangement links TRBV5-1 to TRBJ2-5, with D possibly matching TRBD1 (7 bases). The V gene's germline CDR1 is SGHRS and CDR2 YFSETQ. With 4 bases removed from V and 4 bases from J, the gap between germline ends came to 20 bases. This CDR3 has 16 residues. CDR3 DNA: TGCGCCAGCAGCCACGCGGACAGGATGGGAGGAGAGACCCAGTACTTC. Its protein product is CASSHADRMGGETQYF.

This chain uses TRBV7-6 with TRBJ2-7; tentative D call: TRBD1 (5 bases). Trimming removed 2 bases at V and 4 bases at J, with 9 bases between. Per the germline V gene, CDR1 is SGHVS and CDR2 is FNYEAQ. This CDR3 spans 13 amino acids. CDR3 in amino acids: CASSLKTAYEQYF. CDR3 nucleotide sequence: TGTGCCAGCAGCTTAAAGACAGCATACGAGCAGTACTTC.

At least ten counts were recorded for this clonotype. The rearrangement uses TRBV7-7 and TRBJ2-1; 9 bases map to TRBD2. Losses at the gene ends were 4 bases for V and 2 bases for J; bases not matched to a gene: 3. The CDR3 contains 15 residues. CDR1 SSHAT and CDR2 FNYEAQ come from the germline V gene (reference sequence). In nucleotides, the CDR3 is TGTGCCAGCAGCTCAGCGGGGGGTCCCTACAATGAGCAGTTCTTC. It codes for CASSSAGGPYNEQFF.

In its sample, this clonotype was seen many times. In DNA, the CDR3 is TGCGCCAGCCGCAGAGGGGTGAGCACAGATACGCAGTATTTT. It yields the protein CASRRGVSTDTQYF. The chain couples TRBV5-1 to TRBJ2-3, with D perhaps TRBD1 or TRBD2 (5 bases each). V lost 7 bases to trimming and J lost 0 bases, with 12 bases between them. Germline CDR1 SGHRS, CDR2 YFSETQ. The CDR3 length is 14 residues.

This clonotype was detected ten times or more. The genes are TRBV5-6 and TRBJ2-1; a possible D gene is TRBD2 (5 bases). The ends were cut back, 7 bases at V and 10 bases at J, with 18 bases in the middle. The CDR3 totals 13 residues. Germline CDR1 is SGHDT and CDR2 is YYEEEE. DNA of the CDR3: TGTGCCAGCTCCTCCCTAGCTGAGTGGGAGCAGTTCTTC. This translates into CASSSLAEWEQFF.